This T cell receptor beta chain was sequenced in a study of beta chain features in type 1 diabetes. Of the isolated RNA, all was reverse transcribed, and so the sequenced material was expressed TCRB transcripts. Assay: immunoSEQ multiplex PCR; the TCRdb copy retains only in-frame clones and omits some. The table lists hundreds of thousands of clones, 15% to 19% of them singletons. The CDR3 length is 14 residues. Germline CDR1 and CDR2: SNHLY and FYNNEI. V shed 7 bases, J shed 1 base, and the junction held 7 bases outside the gene matches. A few counts support this clone. Sequenced sample: naive CD4+ T cells from blood. The chain employs TRBV2 and TRBJ2-7; 7 bases map to TRBD2. The clonotype comes from a man between 18 and 29 years old in good health. The CDR3 sequence: CASKGGSQSYEQYF. The CDR3, as DNA: TGTGCCAGCAAGGGCGGGAGTCAGTCCTACGAGCAGTACTTC.